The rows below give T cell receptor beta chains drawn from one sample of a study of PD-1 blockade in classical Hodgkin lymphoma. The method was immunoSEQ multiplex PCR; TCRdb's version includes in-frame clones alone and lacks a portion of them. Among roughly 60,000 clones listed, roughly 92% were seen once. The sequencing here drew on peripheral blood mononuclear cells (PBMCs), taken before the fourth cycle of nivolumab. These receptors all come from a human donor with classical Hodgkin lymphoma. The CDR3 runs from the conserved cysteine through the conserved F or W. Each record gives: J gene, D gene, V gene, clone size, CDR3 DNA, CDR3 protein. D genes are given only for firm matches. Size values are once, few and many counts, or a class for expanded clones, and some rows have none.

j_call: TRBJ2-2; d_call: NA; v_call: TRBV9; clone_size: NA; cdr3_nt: TGTGCCAGCAGCGTAGAGCCCCCGGCGAACACCGGGGAGCTGTTTTTT; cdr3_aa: CASSVEPPANTGELFF
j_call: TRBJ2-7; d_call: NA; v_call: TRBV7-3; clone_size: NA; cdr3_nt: TGTGCCAGCAGCTTAGGCACAGGGTACGAGCAGTACTTC; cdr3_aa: CASSLGTGYEQYF
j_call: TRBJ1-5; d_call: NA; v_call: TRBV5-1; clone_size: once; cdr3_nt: TGCGCCAGCGGTGTTAAGGGGCTTGGTCAGCCCCAGCATTTT; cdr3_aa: CASGVKGLGQPQHF
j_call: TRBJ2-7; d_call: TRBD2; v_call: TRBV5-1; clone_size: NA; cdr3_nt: TGCGCCAGCAGCAAGCTAGCGGGGGATTACGAGCAGTACTTC; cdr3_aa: CASSKLAGDYEQYF
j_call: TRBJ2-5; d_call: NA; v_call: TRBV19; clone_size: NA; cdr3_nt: TGTGCCAGTAGCCCCAATACGAGGACGGCGCAAGAGACCCAGTACTTC; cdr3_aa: CASSPNTRTAQETQYF
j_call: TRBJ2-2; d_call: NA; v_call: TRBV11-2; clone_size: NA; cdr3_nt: TGTGCCAGCAGCCAACTGGGACAAGGCTCCACCGGGGAGCTGTTTTTT; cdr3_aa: CASSQLGQGSTGELFF
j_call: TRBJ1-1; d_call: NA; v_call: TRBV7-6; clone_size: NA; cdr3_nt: TGTGCCAGCAGCTTAGAAGTCAGGGGAGTGAACACTGAAGCTTTCTTT; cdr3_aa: CASSLEVRGVNTEAFF
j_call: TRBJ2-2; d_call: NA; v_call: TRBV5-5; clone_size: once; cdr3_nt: TGTGCCAGCAGCTACGGTGGGGGTTGGACCGGGGAGCTGTTTTTT; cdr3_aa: CASSYGGGWTGELFF
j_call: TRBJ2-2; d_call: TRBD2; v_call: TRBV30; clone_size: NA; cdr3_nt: TGTGCCTGGAGAGGACTAGCGGACACCGGGGAGCTGTTTTTT; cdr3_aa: CAWRGLADTGELFF
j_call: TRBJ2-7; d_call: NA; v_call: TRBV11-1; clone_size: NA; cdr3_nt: TGTGCCAGCAGCTTGGATGGCTACGAGCAGTACTTC; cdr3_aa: CASSLDGYEQYF
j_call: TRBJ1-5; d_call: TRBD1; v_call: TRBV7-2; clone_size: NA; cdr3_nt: TGTGCCAGCAGCTTAGTAGGAAGGGGGCCTCAGCCCCAGCATTTT; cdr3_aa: CASSLVGRGPQPQHF
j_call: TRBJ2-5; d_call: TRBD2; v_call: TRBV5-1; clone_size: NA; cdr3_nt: TGCGCCAGCAGCTTGGGACGCGTGCCGGGAGGACACCCGGGAGAGACCCAGTACTTC; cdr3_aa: CASSLGRVPGGHPGETQYF
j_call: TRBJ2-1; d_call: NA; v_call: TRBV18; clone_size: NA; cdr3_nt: TGTGCCAGCTCACCCCGGGACTGGGGTGAGCAGTTCTTC; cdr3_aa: CASSPRDWGEQFF
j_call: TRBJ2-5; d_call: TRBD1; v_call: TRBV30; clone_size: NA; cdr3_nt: TGTGCATTTTTCCCCGGGACAGGGGGGAGGGAGCAGTACTTC; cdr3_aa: CAFFPGTGGREQYF
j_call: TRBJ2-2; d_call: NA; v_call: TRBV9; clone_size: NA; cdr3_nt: TGTGCCAGCAGCGTAGCGGGTGGCGGGGAGCTGTTTTTT; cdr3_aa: CASSVAGGGELFF
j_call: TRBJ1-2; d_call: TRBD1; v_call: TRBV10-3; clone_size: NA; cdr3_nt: TGTGCCATCAGTGAGTCCCCCGGGACAGGGGGAAGACTCTATGGCTACACCTTC; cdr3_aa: CAISESPGTGGRLYGYTF
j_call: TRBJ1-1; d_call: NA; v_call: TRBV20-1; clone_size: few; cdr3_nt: TGCAGTGCTAGAAGGAACACTGAAGCTTTCTTT; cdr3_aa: CSARRNTEAFF
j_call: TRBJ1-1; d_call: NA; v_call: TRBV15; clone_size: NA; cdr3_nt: TGTGCCACCAGCATTGGACAGAACACTGAAGCTTTCTTT; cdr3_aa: CATSIGQNTEAFF
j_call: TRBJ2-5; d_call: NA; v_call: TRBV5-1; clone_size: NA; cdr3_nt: TGCGCCAGCAGCTTGTCTGGGGGGGAGACCCAGTACTTC; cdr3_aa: CASSLSGGETQYF
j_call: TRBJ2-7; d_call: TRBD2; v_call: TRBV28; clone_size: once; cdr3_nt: TGTGCCGCCCGTCCGGGACTAGCGGGCACCAACGAGCAGTACTTC; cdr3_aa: CAARPGLAGTNEQYF
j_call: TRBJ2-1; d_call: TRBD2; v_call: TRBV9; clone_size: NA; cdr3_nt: TGTGCCAGCAGCACCCTAGCGGGAGAGGCCCGCCATGAGCAGTTCTTC; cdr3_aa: CASSTLAGEARHEQFF
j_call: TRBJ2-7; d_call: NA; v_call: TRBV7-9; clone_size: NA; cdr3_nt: TGTGCCAGCAGCGCGGGACCAGACCACTACGAGCAGTACTTC; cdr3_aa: CASSAGPDHYEQYF
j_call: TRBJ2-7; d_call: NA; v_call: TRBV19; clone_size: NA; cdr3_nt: TGTGCCAGTAGTCCTTGGGGTTTCGGCGAGCAGTACTTC; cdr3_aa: CASSPWGFGEQYF
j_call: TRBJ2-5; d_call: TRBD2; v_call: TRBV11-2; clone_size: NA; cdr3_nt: TGTGCCAGCAGCGTCGGGGGGAACCAAGAGACCCAGTACTTC; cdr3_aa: CASSVGGNQETQYF
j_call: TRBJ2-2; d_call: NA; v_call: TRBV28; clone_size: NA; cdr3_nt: TGTGCCAGCAGTTTGTCTCTAGCGAACACCGGGGAGCTGTTTTTT; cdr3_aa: CASSLSLANTGELFF
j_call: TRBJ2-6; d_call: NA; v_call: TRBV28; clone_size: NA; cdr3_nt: TGTGCCAGCATTCAGAGCTCTGGGGCCAACGTCCTGACTTTC; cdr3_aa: CASIQSSGANVLTF
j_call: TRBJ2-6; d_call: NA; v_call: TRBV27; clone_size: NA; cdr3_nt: TGTGCCAGCAGTTCACTCTCTGGGGCCAACGTCCTGACTTTC; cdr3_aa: CASSSLSGANVLTF
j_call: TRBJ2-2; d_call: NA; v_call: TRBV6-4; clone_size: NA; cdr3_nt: TGTGCCAGCAGACATACAGGGATCGGCGGGGAGCTGTTTTTT; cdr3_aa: CASRHTGIGGELFF
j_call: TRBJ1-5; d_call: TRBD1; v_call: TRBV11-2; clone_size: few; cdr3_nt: TGTGCCAGCAGCGTCACAGGGGGACTCAATCAGCCCCAGCATTTT; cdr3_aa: CASSVTGGLNQPQHF
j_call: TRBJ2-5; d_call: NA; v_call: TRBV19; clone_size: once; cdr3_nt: TGTGCCAGTAGTATAACCTCGAGTGGAGAGACCCAGTACTTC; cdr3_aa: CASSITSSGETQYF
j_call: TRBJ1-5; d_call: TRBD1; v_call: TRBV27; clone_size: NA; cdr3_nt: TGTGCCAGCAGTCTACAGGGGGGCAATCAGCCCCAGCATTTT; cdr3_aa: CASSLQGGNQPQHF
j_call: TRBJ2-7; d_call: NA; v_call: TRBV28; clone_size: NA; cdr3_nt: TGTGCCAGCAGTTTGGGTTACGAGCAGTACTTC; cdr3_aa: CASSLGYEQYF
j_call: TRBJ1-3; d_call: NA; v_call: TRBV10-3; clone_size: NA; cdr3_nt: TGTGCCATCAGAAACAGGACCTCCGGAAACACCATATATTTT; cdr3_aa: CAIRNRTSGNTIYF
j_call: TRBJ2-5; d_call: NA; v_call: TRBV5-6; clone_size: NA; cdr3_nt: TGTGCCAGCAGCTTTGGGCAAAGCTCATGGGAGACCCAGTACTTC; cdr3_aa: CASSFGQSSWETQYF
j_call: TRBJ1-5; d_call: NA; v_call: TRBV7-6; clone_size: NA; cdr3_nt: TGTGCCAGCAGCTTAGGGGAGGTTAATCAGCCCCAGCATTTT; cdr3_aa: CASSLGEVNQPQHF
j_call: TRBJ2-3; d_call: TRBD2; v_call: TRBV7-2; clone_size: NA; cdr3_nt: TGTGCCAGCGCGGGGGGGTCCACAGATACGCAGTATTTT; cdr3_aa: CASAGGSTDTQYF
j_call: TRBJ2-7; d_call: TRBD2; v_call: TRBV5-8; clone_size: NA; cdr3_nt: TGTGCCAGCAGGCTAGCGGGGGCGGGGTCCTACGAGCAGTACTTC; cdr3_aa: CASRLAGAGSYEQYF
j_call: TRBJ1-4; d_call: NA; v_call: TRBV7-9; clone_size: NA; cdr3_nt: TGTGCCAGCAGCTTAAGGACGGCTGATGAAAAACTGTTTTTT; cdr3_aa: CASSLRTADEKLFF
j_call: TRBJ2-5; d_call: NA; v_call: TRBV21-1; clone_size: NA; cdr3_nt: TGTGCCAGCAGCAAAGGGGAGCGGGGGGGCTTGCAGGAGACCCAGTACTTC; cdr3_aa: CASSKGERGGLQETQYF
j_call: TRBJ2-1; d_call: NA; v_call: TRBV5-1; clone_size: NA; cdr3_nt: TGCGCCAGCAGCTTGGCCTCCCGCAATGAGCAGTTCTTC; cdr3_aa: CASSLASRNEQFF
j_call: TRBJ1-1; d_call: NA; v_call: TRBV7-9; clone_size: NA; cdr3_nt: TGTGCCAGCAGTAGGACAGACCAGAACACTGAAGCTTTCTTT; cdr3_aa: CASSRTDQNTEAFF
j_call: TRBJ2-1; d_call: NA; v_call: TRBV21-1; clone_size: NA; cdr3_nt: TGTGCCAGCAGCAAAGCAGAGCGGGCCTACAATGAGCAGTTCTTC; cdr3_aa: CASSKAERAYNEQFF